These T cell receptor beta chains were read from a single sample in a study of cytomegalovirus exposure and HLA in healthy donors. Sequencing was performed with immunoSEQ multiplex PCR; in TCRdb, only in-frame clones are kept and a portion is missing. The top ten clones hold about 6.4% of a sample with fewer than 250,000 clones, about four fifths of them seen once. Sequenced input: PBMCs. Every receptor here comes from a man aged 35-49 years in good health and CMV-seropositive. The CDR3 runs from the conserved cysteine through the conserved F or W. A D gene is named only where the DNA matches it firmly. Not all rows give a size; the values are once, few, many and, for expanded clones, a class.

j_gene,v_gene,d_gene,abundance,CDR3nt,CDR3aa
TRBJ1-1,TRBV27,.,once,TGTGCCAGCAGTTTATCGAAAGCAGGGCTCGCTTTCTTT,CASSLSKAGLAFF
TRBJ1-4,TRBV30,TRBD1,once,TGTGCCTGGAGGTACGGACAGGGGACAACTAATGAAAAACTGTTTTTT,CAWRYGQGTTNEKLFF
TRBJ2-5,TRBV9,.,.,TGTGCCAGCAGCGTCACACAGTACCAAGAGACCCAGTACTTC,CASSVTQYQETQYF
TRBJ1-1,TRBV7-9,.,.,TGTGCCAGCAGCTTAGCGAGGGCCATGAACACTGAAGCTTTCTTT,CASSLARAMNTEAFF
TRBJ2-1,TRBV7-8,.,.,TGTGCCAGCAGCCGTCGACAGGAGTCCTACAATGAGCAGTTCTTC,CASSRRQESYNEQFF
TRBJ2-1,TRBV25-1,TRBD2,.,TGTGCCAGCAGTCCTCTAGCGGGGTCCTACAATGAGCAGTTCTTC,CASSPLAGSYNEQFF
TRBJ1-3,TRBV7-7,TRBD1,.,TGTGCTAGCAGCCCAGGACAGGGGAATGGAAACACCATATATTTT,CASSPGQGNGNTIYF
TRBJ2-1,TRBV11-3,.,.,TGTGCCAGCAGCTTCCAGACAGGACAAACTTACAATGAGCAGTTCTTC,CASSFQTGQTYNEQFF
TRBJ2-1,TRBV6-5,.,.,TGTGCCAGCAGTCCAGGGTTTGAGCAGTTCTTC,CASSPGFEQFF
TRBJ1-2,TRBV27,.,.,TGTGCCAGCAGTGCATGGGAGGCCGCCGAGAAGGGCTACACCTTC,CASSAWEAAEKGYTF
TRBJ2-7,TRBV7-9,TRBD2,few,TGTGCCAGCAGCCGTAGCGGGACCCCCTACGAGCAGTACTTC,CASSRSGTPYEQYF
TRBJ1-1,TRBV7-9,.,.,TGTGCCAGCAGCTCAGGGGTGAACACTGAAGCTTTCTTT,CASSSGVNTEAFF
TRBJ2-7,TRBV6-5,.,few,TGTGCCAGCAGTTACCTTGCGAGTTCCTACGAGCAGTACTTC,CASSYLASSYEQYF
TRBJ1-2,TRBV18,.,.,TGTGCCAGCTCCCCATTACCCCAGGACTATGGCTACACCTTC,CASSPLPQDYGYTF
TRBJ1-1,TRBV11-2,.,.,TGTGCCAGCAGCTTACAGGGTATTCGGACTGAAGCTTTCTTT,CASSLQGIRTEAFF